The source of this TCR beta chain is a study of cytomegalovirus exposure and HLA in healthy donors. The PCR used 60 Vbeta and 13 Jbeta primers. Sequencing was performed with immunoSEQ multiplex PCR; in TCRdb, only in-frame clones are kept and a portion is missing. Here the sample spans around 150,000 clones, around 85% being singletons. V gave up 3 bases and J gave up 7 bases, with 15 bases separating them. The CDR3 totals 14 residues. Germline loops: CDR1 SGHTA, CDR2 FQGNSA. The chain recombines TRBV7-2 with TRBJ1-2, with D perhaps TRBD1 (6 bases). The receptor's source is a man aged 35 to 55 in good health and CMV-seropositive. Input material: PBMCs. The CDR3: CASSFPPTGRGYTF. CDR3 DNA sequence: TGTGCCAGCAGCTTCCCACCGACAGGACGTGGCTACACCTTC. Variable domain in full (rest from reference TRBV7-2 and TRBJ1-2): GAGVSQSPSNKVTEKGKDVELRCDPISGHTALYWYRQSLGQGLEFLIYFQGNSAPDKSGLPSDRFSAERTGGSVSTLTIQRTQQEDSAVYLCASSFPPTGRGYTFGSGTRLTVV.